These 5 T cell receptor beta chains came from one sample sequenced in a study of long-term antiretroviral therapy in people with HIV. The immunoSEQ assay was v3.0, run at survey level. Clones were sequenced by immunoSEQ multiplex PCR, and TCRdb holds only the in-frame ones, with some missing. In the table there are about 17,000 clones, around 81% of which are singletons. This sample comprised unsorted PBMCs, obtained 0.3 years before starting antiretroviral therapy. These receptors were obtained from a middle-aged man with HIV.

The CDR3 DNA is TGTGCCACCAGCAGAATTGAGACCGGGACAGTGATGGCAACTAATGAAAAACTGTTTTTT. Translated: CATSRIETGTVMATNEKLFF. The chain carries TRBV15 and TRBJ1-4; 7 bases match TRBD1. The CDR3 totals 20 residues. Trimming at V came to 2 bases and at J to 0 bases, leaving 15 bases not matched to a gene. The germline V gene has CDR1 LNHNV and CDR2 YYDKDF (reference sequence).

The V gene is TRBV20-1, the J gene TRBJ1-1; D ambiguous. This CDR3 contains 11 residues. Germline V gene sequence: CDR1 DFQATT, CDR2 SNEGSKA (reference sequence). Trimming took off 8 bases at V and 5 bases at J, with 12 bases between the two ends. CDR3 amino acids: CSCPRGTEAFF. CDR3 coding DNA: TGCAGTTGCCCCCGTGGGACTGAAGCTTTCTTT.

The gene calls are TRBV27 and TRBJ1-1, with D possibly being TRBD1 (5 bases). This CDR3 is built from 14 residues. CDR1 and CDR2 (germline): MNHEY, SMNVEV (reference sequence). V dropped 6 bases and J dropped 3 bases, with 14 bases sitting between them. Here the CDR3 reads CASRADNKYTEAFF. The DNA of the CDR3 is TGTGCCAGCAGAGCGGACAATAAGTACACTGAAGCTTTCTTT.

The CDR3, as DNA: TGCGCCAGCAGCCCAGGGGGTAGGATCTACAATGAGCAGTTCTTC. It encodes CASSPGGRIYNEQFF. The chain couples TRBV5-1 to TRBJ2-1; 7 nucleotides agree with TRBD1. The junction had 7 bases not matched to a gene; V was cut back by 4 bases and J by 3 bases. This CDR3 is built from 15 residues. Per germline, CDR1 SGHRS and CDR2 YFSETQ.

The genes are TRBV23-1 and TRBJ2-2; D is undetermined. TRBV23-1 is an ORF, and what it does is uncertain. This CDR3 contains 12 residues. V shed 6 bases and J shed 1 base, with 3 bases lying between them. The CDR3 DNA is TGCGCCAGCAGGGGGAACACCGGGGAGCTGTTTTTT. As protein: CASRGNTGELFF.